Shown below are 11 T cell receptor beta chains from a single sample sequenced in a study of blood T cells in healthy people across ages. Primers used in a second PCR of roughly 6 to 11 cycles were a sample-barcoded 5' primer and a J-beta primer mix. TCRdb recomputed calls from the 5' RACE reads with MiXCR, one row per CDR3 protein. This sample has roughly 700,000 distinct CDR3 sequences, with about half found just once. What was sequenced was blood. Receptor source: a woman aged 55-69 years in good health.

The chain is built from TRBV5-1 and TRBJ2-1; either TRBD1 or TRBD2 may supply D (6 bases each). This CDR3 is built from 15 residues. V shed 1 base and J shed 7 bases, with 15 bases lying between them. CDR1 is SGHRS, CDR2 YFSETQ, per germline. The CDR3 DNA follows: TGCGCCAGCAGCTTGAGGGGGGCAGGGGCAAATGAGCAGTTCTTC. Translating it yields CASSLRGAGANEQFF.

The rearrangement uses TRBV5-1 and TRBJ2-7; 7 positions match TRBD2. V lost 4 bases and J lost 1; bases outside the gene matches: 8. CDR3 length: 15 residues. Germline values: CDR1 SGHRS, CDR2 YFSETQ. The CDR3 spells CASSAASSGSYEQYF. CDR3 DNA sequence: TGCGCCAGCAGCGCCGCTTCTAGCGGTTCCTACGAGCAGTACTTC.

The J gene is TRBJ2-7, the V gene TRBV29-1, with 7 nucleotides matching TRBD2. This CDR3 has 13 residues. The germline V gene has CDR1 SQVTM and CDR2 ANQGSEA. V was clipped by 5 bases and J by 0 bases; unmatched bases: 4. The CDR3 loop reads CSVRGGSSYEQYF. The CDR3, as DNA: TGCAGCGTTCGCGGGGGAAGCTCCTACGAGCAGTACTTC.

The rearrangement joins TRBV5-5 to TRBJ2-1, with a possible D match to TRBD1 (5 bases). The CDR3 sequence is 12 residues long. The V gene lost 5 bases and the J gene lost 6 bases, with 9 bases spanning the gap. Germline loops: CDR1 SGHKS, CDR2 YYEKEE (reference sequence). The CDR3: CASRSQGNEQFF. The CDR3 nucleotides read TGTGCCAGCAGATCTCAGGGCAATGAGCAGTTCTTC.

Details on this clonotype: The junction and the germline gene differ at one end; a read error may be behind it. The rearrangement uses TRBV27 and TRBJ1-6, with TRBD1 matching 10 bases. Per the germline V gene, CDR1 is MNHEY and CDR2 is SMNVEV (reference sequence). The CDR3 contains 17 residues. CDR3 residues: CASFFRTGGPMNSPPHF. CDR3 coding DNA: TGTGCCAGTTTCTTTAGGACAGGGGGGCCCATGAATTCACCCCCCCACTTT.

The V gene is TRBV20-1, the J gene TRBJ2-7, with D possibly being TRBD2 (5 bases). CDR3 size: 14 residues. Germline lookup yields CDR1 DFQATT and CDR2 SNEGSKA (reference sequence). V gave up 2 bases and J gave up 5 bases, with 16 bases separating them. The CDR3 region is CSARPQRLSDEQYF. The CDR3 DNA is TGCAGTGCTAGACCGCAGCGGTTGTCGGACGAGCAGTACTTC.

The chain couples TRBV5-1 to TRBJ2-1, with unresolved D. The germline CDR1 and CDR2 sequences are SGHRS and YFSETQ. Trimming left V 0 bases short and J 8 bases short, with 12 bases between. The CDR3 runs to 14 residues. As DNA, the CDR3 is TGCGCCAGCAGCTTGGACTGGACGGGTCATGAGCAGTTCTTC. Protein sequence: CASSLDWTGHEQFF.

To note about this clonotype: A read error may be the cause here, since a much bigger clone is one base away. The chain couples TRBV20-1 to TRBJ2-1; 7 bases fit TRBD1. V gave up 3 bases and J gave up 5 bases; unmatched junction bases: 13. Germline CDR1 is DFQATT and CDR2 is SNEGSKA (reference sequence). This CDR3 contains 16 residues. The CDR3 DNA reads as TGCAGTGCTAGCCGTCCCGCGAGGGGGACAGACAATGAGCAGTTCTTC. Its protein is CSASRPARGTDNEQFF.

The chain employs TRBV4-3 and TRBJ2-7; D tentatively reads TRBD1 or TRBD2 (5 bases each). This CDR3 comprises 14 residues. Trimming pared 0 bases from V and 7 bases from J, leaving 13 bases between. The germline CDR1 and CDR2 sequences are LGHNA and YSLEER. For the CDR3, the DNA is TGCGCCAGCAGCCAAGATCGGGGCCGGGCTGAGCAGTACTTC. Its protein is CASSQDRGRAEQYF.

Comments on this clonotype: A read error may be the cause here, since a much bigger clone is one base away. CDR3 residues: CSVRDRKSSGADVLTF. In nucleotides, the CDR3 is TGCAGCGTTAGGGACAGAAAAAGCTCTGGGGCCGACGTCCTGACTTTC. This chain joins TRBV29-1 and TRBJ2-6, with 7 bases matching TRBD1. CDR1 and CDR2 (germline): SQVTM, ANQGSEA. The CDR3 is 16 residues long. The complete variable domain, with remaining parts taken from reference TRBV29-1 and TRBJ2-6, reads SAVISQKPSRDICQRGTSLTIQCQVDSQVTMMFWYRQQPGQSLTLIATANQGSEATYESGFVIDKFPISRPNLTFSTLTVSNMSPEDSSIYLCSVRDRKSSGADVLTFGAGSRLTVL.

The rearrangement links TRBV7-9 to TRBJ1-5; no clear D. The CDR3 has 13 amino acids. Germline values: CDR1 SEHNR, CDR2 FQNEAQ (reference sequence). Trimming shortened V by 5 bases and J by 5 bases, and 10 bases separated the two germline ends. CDR3: CASSLGRDQPQHF. In DNA form, the CDR3 reads TGTGCCAGCAGCCTAGGGAGAGATCAGCCCCAGCATTTT.